This TCR beta chain was profiled in a study of beta chain features in type 1 diabetes. The collection from each donor was one heparinised blood draw averaging around 0.11 L. The authors reverse transcribed all of the isolated RNA, so sequencing captured expressed TCRB transcripts. Clones were sequenced by immunoSEQ multiplex PCR, and TCRdb holds only the in-frame ones, with some missing. The sample carries a few hundred thousand clones, 8.5% to 10% recorded once. The germline V gene encodes CDR1 MDHEN and CDR2 SYDVKM. Trimming removed 7 bases at V and 8 bases at J, with 9 bases between. The CDR3 length is 11 residues. Study observations and caveats: All four CD4+ subsets of Type 1 diabetes patients contained TCRB CDR3s that were moderately but significantly shorter. HLA influence on TCRB rearrangement stayed unresolved here.

This clone was counted ten times or more. Its antigen is not known. This receptor was taken from a man younger than 45 with type 1 diabetes. The specimen was central memory CD4+ T cells from blood. The genes are TRBV28 and TRBJ1-3, with D maybe TRBD1 (6 bases). The CDR3 coding sequence is TGTGCCAGCACGGACAGAGACACCATATATTTT. It encodes CASTDRDTIYF.